These 22 T cell receptor beta chains were sequenced from one sample in a study of shared clonotypes between healthy human individuals (dated by TCRdb to 2018 to 2020). Library preparation was by the immunoSEQ multiplex PCR assay. Sourced from immuneACCESS, this table was stored by TCRdb with only in-frame sequences that have V and J called. A share of the clones is absent; for the studies checked, an unresolved V gene accounts for under half, and the remainder has no known explanation. The sample has fewer than 400,000 clones on record, less than 85% of them singletons. The leading ten clones occupy around a tenth of the sample. The sequenced sample was memory CD4+ T cells sorted from blood. The sample's cell subset or site label is to be understood as: CD45RA-negative fraction. These receptors came from a man younger than 40 in good health.

The chain couples TRBV15 to TRBJ2-1; 7 bases fit TRBD2. CDR1 and CDR2 from the germline V gene are LNHNV and YYDKDF (reference sequence). The CDR3 spans 16 residues. V was pared by 0 bases and J by 12 bases, with 14 bases of the junction left unmatched. The DNA for the CDR3 is TGTGCCACCAGCAGAGATCGGATCGGCGGGGGACCGAGGCAGTTCTTC. Amino acids: CATSRDRIGGGPRQFF.

This chain links TRBV20-1 with TRBJ2-4; 7 bases agree with TRBD1. The V gene's germline CDR1 is DFQATT and CDR2 SNEGSKA (reference sequence). Trimming took 5 bases from V and 8 from J; bases not matched to a gene: 3. The CDR3 runs to 11 residues. The CDR3 nucleotides read TGCAGTGCTTTCACAGGGGACATTCAGTACTTC. Its translation: CSAFTGDIQYF.

The rearrangement links TRBV5-4 to TRBJ2-5; unclear D gene. CDR1 is SGHNT, CDR2 YYREEE, per germline (reference sequence). The CDR3 runs 14 residues. V was pared by 0 bases and J by 0 bases, with 6 bases between. The CDR3 loop reads CASSLGLDQETQYF. CDR3 bases: TGTGCCAGCAGCTTGGGGCTAGACCAAGAGACCCAGTACTTC.

The chain is built from TRBV11-3 and TRBJ1-1; weak D call: TRBD1 (5 bases). This CDR3 region has 18 residues. Trimming removed 0 bases from V and 1 base from J, with 18 bases in between. The germline gives CDR1 SGHNT, CDR2 YENEEA. The CDR3 DNA follows: TGTGCCAGCAGCTTAGACGTCTTCGCAGGGCGCGAGAACACTGAAGCTTTCTTT. Protein sequence: CASSLDVFAGRENTEAFF.

The J gene is TRBJ2-5, the V gene TRBV5-6; TRBD2 might be the D (6 bases). Trimming shortened V by 3 bases and J by 4 bases, and 19 bases separated the two germline ends. The V gene's germline CDR1 is SGHDT and CDR2 YYEEEE. The CDR3 is 16 amino acids. CDR3 sequence (DNA): TGTGCCAGCAGCTCCTTCTGGGGCGGGGCGGGAGAGACCCAGTACTTC. This gives the protein CASSSFWGGAGETQYF.

This chain joins TRBV29-1 and TRBJ2-7; 10 bases fit TRBD1. Germline V gene sequence: CDR1 SQVTM, CDR2 ANQGSEA. The CDR3 loop spans 14 amino acids. Germline trimming cut 4 bases from V and 4 bases from J; bases unmatched to any gene: 7. The CDR3, as DNA: TGCAGCGTTGGACAGGGGGCTTTTTCTTACGAGCAGTACTTC. It codes for CSVGQGAFSYEQYF.

This chain's CDR3 is CASSSVGQETQYF. DNA of the CDR3: TGTGCCAGCAGCTCGGTGGGCCAAGAGACCCAGTACTTC. The rearrangement joins TRBV9 to TRBJ2-5; unclear D gene. The V and J ends lost 4 bases and 1 base respectively, with 8 bases between them. This CDR3 is built from 13 residues. Germline CDR1 SGDLS, CDR2 YYNGEE.

V is TRBV5-6 and J is TRBJ2-1, with D possibly TRBD2 on 6 matching bases. There are 16 residues in the CDR3. CDR1 is SGHDT and CDR2 is YYEEEE in the germline V gene. Trimming took 4 bases from V and 2 from J, leaving 16 bases between them. CDR3 sequence reads: CASSETGGATYNEQFF. As DNA, the CDR3 is TGTGCCAGCAGCGAAACAGGCGGGGCCACCTACAATGAGCAGTTCTTC.

This clone showed up many times. V gene TRBV10-1 combines with J gene TRBJ2-1, with 11 bases lining up with TRBD2. V shed 3 bases, J shed 7 bases, and the junction held 2 bases outside the gene matches. This CDR3 comprises 14 residues. Germline lookup yields CDR1 WNHNN and CDR2 SYGVQD (reference sequence). The DNA for the CDR3 is TGCGCCAGCAGTGAATTAGCGGGGGGGAATGAGCAGTTCTTC. It codes for CASSELAGGNEQFF.

This clone came up many times. The J gene is TRBJ1-1, the V gene TRBV6-1; D gene uncertain. The CDR3 is 15 residues long. The V gene's germline CDR1 is MNHNS and CDR2 SASEGT. Between the trimmed V and J ends, which lost 2 bases and 1 base, there was a span of 11 bases. CDR3 protein: CASSERLLGNTEAFF. The CDR3 coding sequence is TGTGCCAGCAGTGAACGGCTGTTGGGGAACACTGAAGCTTTCTTT.

The rearrangement links TRBV6-4 to TRBJ2-5, with D tentatively TRBD2 (5 bases). CDR1 is MRHNA, CDR2 SNTAGT, per germline. V shed 2 bases and J shed 0 bases, with 22 bases lying between them. The length of the CDR3 is 19 residues. In DNA, the CDR3 is TGTGCCAGCAGTGACGGTGCACTAGTCCCCTCTTCGTACCAAGAGACCCAGTACTTC. Amino acid sequence: CASSDGALVPSSYQETQYF.

CDR3: CSVEDRGNEQFF. In DNA, the CDR3 is TGCAGCGTTGAAGACAGGGGGAATGAGCAGTTCTTC. The chain has TRBV29-1 and TRBJ2-1; TRBD1 matches at 7 bases. The V segment lost 0 bases and the J segment 7 bases; nucleotides outside the gene matches: 0. In germline, CDR1 is SQVTM, CDR2 ANQGSEA. The length of the CDR3 is 12 residues.

The chain combines TRBV28 with TRBJ1-2; D unclear. The CDR3 extends over 11 amino acids. Between the trimmed V and J ends, which lost 8 bases and 6 bases, there was a span of 10 bases. Germline V gives CDR1 MDHEN, CDR2 SYDVKM. The DNA of the CDR3 is TGTGCCAGCCAATCCTTCGATGGCTACACCTTC. The encoded protein is CASQSFDGYTF.

J is TRBJ2-1 and V is TRBV5-1; 10 bases fit TRBD1. The V and J ends lost 4 bases and 15 bases, in that order; junction bases with no gene match: 10. Germline CDR1 SGHRS, CDR2 YFSETQ. The CDR3 is made up of 13 amino acids. The CDR3 region has the DNA TGCGCCAGCAGCAACCCACCGGGACAGGGGTCGTTCTTC. Encoded protein: CASSNPPGQGSFF. Using reference TRBV5-1 and TRBJ2-1 for the parts outside the CDR3, the full variable domain is KAGVTQTPRYLIKTRGQQVTLSCSPISGHRSVSWYQQTPGQGLQFLFEYFSETQRNKGNFPGRFSGRQFSNSRSEMNVSTLELGDSALYLCASSNPPGQGSFFGPGTRLTVL.

This sequence joins TRBV7-9 and TRBJ1-6; TRBD1 matches at 8 bases. The length of the CDR3 is 14 residues. CDR1 SEHNR and CDR2 FQNEAQ come from the germline V gene (reference sequence). V shed 5 bases and J 10 bases; nucleotides not matched to a gene: 7. Written as DNA, the CDR3 is TGTGCCAGCAGCACGGACAGGGCTTTGTCACCCCTCCACTTT. Translation gives CASSTDRALSPLHF.

This clone was seen more than once but under ten times. CDR3 protein: CASSPSERDEKLFF. CDR3 nucleotide sequence: TGTGCCAGCTCACCGAGTGAGAGAGATGAAAAACTGTTTTTT. The chain has TRBV18 and TRBJ1-4, with D hard to call. CDR3 size: 14 residues. V shed 3 bases and J shed 6 bases, with 11 bases lying between them. Germline CDR1 and CDR2: KGHSH and LQKENI.

This chain joins TRBV2 and TRBJ1-5; unclear D gene. From germline, CDR1 is SNHLY and CDR2 FYNNEI. CDR3 length equals 13 residues. Trimming took off 7 bases at V and 3 bases at J, with 10 bases between the two ends. For the CDR3, the DNA is TGTGCCAGCAAGGTTCAGGCCAATCAGCCCCAGCATTTT. Its protein product is CASKVQANQPQHF.

As regards this clone: Distinct nucleotide sequences in the sample also encode this CDR3. The chain links TRBV5-1 to TRBJ1-1; D is perhaps TRBD1 (6 bases). Germline V gene lookup returns CDR1 SGHRS and CDR2 YFSETQ. Trimming removed 2 bases at V and 4 bases at J, with 9 bases between. The CDR3 sequence is 13 residues long. CDR3 nucleotide sequence: TGCGCCAGCAGCTTACAGGGTTTCACTGAAGCTTTCTTT. This gives the protein CASSLQGFTEAFF.

The chain links TRBV15 to TRBJ1-5; tentatively, D is TRBD1 (5 bases). The CDR3 runs to 16 residues. V was clipped by 5 bases and J by 6 bases, with 20 bases between them. CDR1 and CDR2 (germline): LNHNV, YYDKDF (reference sequence). The DNA for the CDR3 is TGTGCCACCAGCCCACGGATCAGGGCGGGTATTCAGCCCCAGCATTTT. Protein product: CATSPRIRAGIQPQHF. Complete variable domain (other parts from reference TRBV15 and TRBJ1-5): DAMVIQNPRYQVTQFGKPVTLSCSQTLNHNVMYWYQQKSSQAPKLLFHYYDKDFNNEADTPDNFQSRRPNTSFCFLDIRSPGLGDTAMYLCATSPRIRAGIQPQHFGDGTRLSIL.

The chain joins TRBV7-2 to TRBJ2-4; 8 bases line up with TRBD2. V shed 5 bases and J 4 bases; nucleotides not matched to a gene: 7. Germline-derived CDR1 and CDR2 are SGHTA and FQGNSA. This CDR3 contains 15 residues. Written as DNA, the CDR3 is TGTGCCAGCAGCCCCACGGGGGGGCCGAAAAACATTCAGTACTTC. It codes for CASSPTGGPKNIQYF. The whole variable domain, remainder taken from reference TRBV7-2 and TRBJ2-4, is GAGVSQSPSNKVTEKGKDVELRCDPISGHTALYWYRQSLGQGLEFLIYFQGNSAPDKSGLPSDRFSAERTGGSVSTLTIQRTQQEDSAVYLCASSPTGGPKNIQYFGAGTRLSVL.

This clone has only a few counts. The chain is built from TRBV7-9 and TRBJ1-1, with TRBD1 as a possible D gene (5 bases). The germline V and J ends were trimmed by 5 bases and 0 bases, with 13 bases remaining between them. Germline V gene data show CDR1 as SEHNR and CDR2 as FQNEAQ (reference sequence). The CDR3 spans 15 residues. The CDR3 region has the DNA TGTGCCAGCAGCACCGGGGCGTCATTGAACACTGAAGCTTTCTTT. Protein sequence: CASSTGASLNTEAFF.

The chain has TRBV28 and TRBJ1-2, with TRBD1 matching over 7 bases. CDR1 and CDR2 from the germline V gene are MDHEN and SYDVKM. Trimming cost V 6 bases and J 4 bases; bases outside gene matches: 8. The CDR3 is made up of 14 amino acids. The CDR3 loop is CASRVRTGGYGYTF. CDR3 bases: TGTGCCAGCAGAGTTCGGACAGGCGGCTATGGCTACACCTTC.